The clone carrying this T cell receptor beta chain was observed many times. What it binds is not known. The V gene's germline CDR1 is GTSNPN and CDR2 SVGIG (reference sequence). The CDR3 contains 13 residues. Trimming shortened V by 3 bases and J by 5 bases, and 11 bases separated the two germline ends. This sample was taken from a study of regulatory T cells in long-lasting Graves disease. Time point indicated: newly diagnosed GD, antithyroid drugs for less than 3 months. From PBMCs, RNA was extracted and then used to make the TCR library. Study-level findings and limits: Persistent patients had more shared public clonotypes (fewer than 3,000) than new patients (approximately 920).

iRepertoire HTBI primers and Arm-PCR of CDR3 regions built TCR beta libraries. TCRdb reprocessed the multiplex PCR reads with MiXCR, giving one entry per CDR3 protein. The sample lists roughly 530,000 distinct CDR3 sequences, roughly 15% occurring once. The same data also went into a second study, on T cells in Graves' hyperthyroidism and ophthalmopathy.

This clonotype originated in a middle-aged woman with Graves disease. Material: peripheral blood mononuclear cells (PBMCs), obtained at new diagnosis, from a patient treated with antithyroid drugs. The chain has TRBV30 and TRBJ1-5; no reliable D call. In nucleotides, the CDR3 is TGTGCCTGGAGCTCCTACACTCATCAGCCCCAGCATTTT. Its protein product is CAWSSYTHQPQHF.